These 23 T cell receptor beta chains share one sample of origin, sequenced in a study of cytomegalovirus exposure and HLA in healthy donors. Researchers ran the PCR with 60 Vbeta and 13 Jbeta primers. The protocol was immunoSEQ multiplex PCR, while the TCRdb copy is restricted to in-frame clones and leaves out a portion. The data hold 160,000 or so clones, with around 79% observed a single time. Material: PBMCs. The receptors were gathered from a man aged 40-55 years in good health and CMV-seronegative.

This clone turned up a few times. The chain employs TRBV30 and TRBJ1-1, with D perhaps matching TRBD1 (6 bases). Germline CDR1 reads GTSNPN; CDR2 reads SVGIG (reference sequence). The CDR3 extends over 13 amino acids. Trimming left V 3 bases short and J 8 bases short, with 16 bases between. CDR3 protein: CAWRAGTNLEAFF. The CDR3 DNA reads as TGTGCCTGGAGGGCCGGGACAAACTTGGAAGCTTTCTTT.

The chain recombines TRBV28 with TRBJ2-2; tentatively, D is TRBD1 (5 bases). V lost 5 bases to trimming and J lost 0 bases, with 16 bases between them. Germline V CDR1 and CDR2: MDHEN, SYDVKM. CDR3 length: 17 amino acids. Here the CDR3 reads CASSLYGAHTNTGELFF. The CDR3 nucleotides are TGTGCCAGCAGTCTATATGGGGCCCACACGAACACCGGGGAGCTGTTTTTT.

This clone was found once. This chain joins TRBV19 and TRBJ2-3; 13 bases align to TRBD2. CDR3 length: 18 amino acids. V lost 7 bases and J lost 2; bases outside the gene matches: 12. Per germline, CDR1 LNHDA and CDR2 SQIVND (reference sequence). The CDR3 region has the DNA TGTGCCAGTAAGACTAGCGGGAGGATCAACCCTTACACAGATACGCAGTATTTT. It specifies CASKTSGRINPYTDTQYF.

The chain employs TRBV6-5 and TRBJ1-3, with a weak D call TRBD1 (5 bases). Germline assignment: CDR1 MNHEY and CDR2 SVGAGI. This CDR3 contains 16 residues. V dropped 0 bases and J dropped 3 bases, with 12 bases sitting between them. Here the CDR3 reads CASSYSFQGGGNTIYF. The CDR3 DNA reads TGTGCCAGCAGTTACTCGTTTCAGGGTGGTGGAAACACCATATATTTT.

This chain connects TRBV5-4 to TRBJ2-3, with D perhaps matching TRBD1 (5 bases). Germline V gives CDR1 SGHNT, CDR2 YYREEE (reference sequence). The V and J ends lost 5 bases and 0 bases respectively, with 13 bases between them. This CDR3 is built from 15 residues. CDR3 DNA sequence: TGTGCCAGCAGTTGGGTAGGGGCCAGCACAGATACGCAGTATTTT. Protein product: CASSWVGASTDTQYF.

The rearrangement links TRBV2 to TRBJ2-5; D is possibly TRBD1 (6 bases). Germline lookup yields CDR1 SNHLY and CDR2 FYNNEI. Trimming shortened V by 7 bases and J by 2 bases, and 8 bases separated the two germline ends. The CDR3 runs 12 residues. CDR3 sequence reads: CASTGQQETQYF. The CDR3 DNA follows: TGTGCCAGCACTGGACAGCAAGAGACCCAGTACTTC.

This clone was picked up a small number of times. This sequence joins TRBV27 and TRBJ2-1; D is perhaps TRBD2 (6 bases). CDR1 MNHEY and CDR2 SMNVEV come from the germline V gene (reference sequence). This CDR3 has 12 amino acids. V was cut by 3 bases and J by 9 bases, with 9 bases left in between. The DNA of the CDR3 is TGTGCCAGCAGTTTTGGGGGGAGTGAGCAGTTCTTC. Its protein product is CASSFGGSEQFF.

This chain connects TRBV4-1 to TRBJ2-7; D might be TRBD1 (6 bases). Deletions cut 5 bases from V and 1 base from J, with 12 bases between. This CDR3 has 14 amino acids. CDR1 is MGHRA, CDR2 YSYEKL, per germline. The CDR3 DNA reads as TGCGCCAGCAGCTCTGGGCAGGGGTCCTACGAGCAGTACTTC. Protein: CASSSGQGSYEQYF.

This chain joins TRBV5-6 and TRBJ2-3; 7 nucleotides align to TRBD2. The J segment lost 5 bases and the V segment lost 3 bases, leaving 12 bases of the junction unmatched. Looked up from germline, CDR1 is SGHDT and CDR2 is YYEEEE. CDR3 length equals 16 residues. CDR3 nucleotide sequence: TGTGCCAGCAGCTCCCTGGGCGGGAGCGAGGGAGATACGCAGTATTTT. Translated: CASSSLGGSEGDTQYF. Full variable domain (outside the CDR3, taken from reference TRBV5-6 and TRBJ2-3): DAGVTQSPTHLIKTRGQQVTLRCSPKSGHDTVSWYQQALGQGPQFIFQYYEEEERQRGNFPDRFSGHQFPNYSSELNVNALLLGDSALYLCASSSLGGSEGDTQYFGPGTRLTVL.

This rearrangement joins TRBV5-5 to TRBJ1-1, with 8 positions matching TRBD1. Looked up from germline, CDR1 is SGHKS and CDR2 is YYEKEE (reference sequence). This CDR3 has 16 residues. Trimming took 4 bases from V and 0 from J; bases not matched to a gene: 8. The CDR3 protein is CASSRWAGGLNTEAFF. The DNA of the CDR3 is TGTGCCAGCAGCCGATGGGCAGGGGGCTTGAACACTGAAGCTTTCTTT.

In this sample, this clone turned up once. The J gene is TRBJ2-4, the V gene TRBV7-8, with D uncertain. The V end lost 1 base, the J end lost 7 bases, and 11 bases lay between the germline ends. The CDR3 is 14 amino acids. Germline-derived CDR1 and CDR2 are SGHVS and FQNEAQ. The CDR3 DNA follows: TGTGCCAGCAGCTTAGAGCGAATATCCAACATTCAGTACTTC. This gives the protein CASSLERISNIQYF.

The chain combines TRBV2 with TRBJ2-5; 7 bases align to TRBD1. The V and J ends lost 6 bases and 5 bases, in that order; junction bases with no gene match: 9. This CDR3 region has 14 residues. Looked up from germline, CDR1 is SNHLY and CDR2 is FYNNEI. The CDR3 region has the DNA TGTGCCAGCAGAAAAGACAGGGCCGGGGAGACCCAGTACTTC. Translation gives CASRKDRAGETQYF.

The rearrangement links TRBV6-6 to TRBJ1-5, with 7 bases that match TRBD1. V trimming: 5 bases; J trimming: 5 bases; junction bases outside the gene matches: 12. This CDR3 contains 16 residues. CDR1 and CDR2 (germline): MNHNY, SVGAGI (reference sequence). The CDR3, as DNA: TGTGCCAGCAGTCTTGGGGACAGCTCAGGGGATCAGCCCCAGCATTTT. This sequence encodes CASSLGDSSGDQPQHF.

A word on this clone: Sequence at one end of the junction differs from germline and may be a read error. The sample carries other DNA sequences with the same CDR3. This chain uses TRBV5-5 with TRBJ2-7; D is possibly TRBD2 (6 bases). The CDR3 covers 14 residues. The germline V gene has CDR1 SGHKS and CDR2 YYEKEE (reference sequence). CDR3 DNA: TGTGCCAGCAGCCCTGCGGAGGGGCCCTACGAACAGTACTTC. It encodes CASSPAEGPYEQYF.

The chain combines TRBV19 with TRBJ2-5, with D maybe TRBD2 (6 bases). Trimming took 5 bases from V and 1 from J, leaving 8 bases between them. Germline values: CDR1 LNHDA, CDR2 SQIVND (reference sequence). The length of the CDR3 is 13 residues. CDR3 nucleotide sequence: TGTGCCAGTAGTGAGACTAGCCAAGAGACCCAGTACTTC. It yields the protein CASSETSQETQYF.

The gene calls are TRBV6-5 and TRBJ1-1; D is possibly TRBD1 (6 bases). The length of the CDR3 is 15 residues. V shed 4 bases and J shed 6 bases, with 18 bases lying between them. Germline CDR1 is MNHEY and CDR2 is SVGAGI. The CDR3 loop reads CASSSTAGGIAEAFF. The CDR3 nucleotides are TGTGCCAGCAGTTCCACCGCTGGGGGCATTGCTGAAGCTTTCTTT.

The rearrangement joins TRBV28 to TRBJ1-4; 7 bases are a match to TRBD1. Germline CDR1 reads MDHEN; CDR2 reads SYDVKM. J gave up 2 bases and V 5 bases, and 2 bases lay outside the gene matches. This CDR3 region has 14 residues. The CDR3 nucleotides are TGTGCCAGCAGTCGACAGGGTACTAATGAAAAACTGTTTTTT. Its protein product is CASSRQGTNEKLFF. The whole variable domain, remainder taken from reference TRBV28 and TRBJ1-4, is DVKVTQSSRYLVKRTGEKVFLECVQDMDHENMFWYRQDPGLGLRLIYFSYDVKMKEKGDIPEGYSVSREKKERFSLILESASTNQTSMYLCASSRQGTNEKLFFGSGTQLSVL.

CDR3 in amino acids: CASSQEPLAGVTDTQYF. For the CDR3, the DNA is TGCGCCAGCAGCCAAGAACCTCTAGCGGGAGTGACAGATACGCAGTATTTT. The V gene is TRBV4-3, the J gene TRBJ2-3; 10 bases map to TRBD2. Germline V gene data show CDR1 as LGHNA and CDR2 as YSLEER. The CDR3 is made up of 17 amino acids. With V trimmed by 0 bases and J by 3 bases, 6 bases remained unmatched.

V usage is TRBV27 and J usage is TRBJ2-4, with D possibly being TRBD1 (5 bases). Trimming took off 0 bases at V and 6 bases at J, with 12 bases between the two ends. The germline V gene has CDR1 MNHEY and CDR2 SMNVEV (reference sequence). This CDR3 region has 15 residues. For the CDR3, the DNA is TGTGCCAGCAGTTTATCCGCGCCAGGGTTAAACATTCAGTACTTC. It is translated as CASSLSAPGLNIQYF.

This chain uses TRBV14 with TRBJ1-1; 8 bases fit TRBD1. The V and J ends lost 4 bases and 4 bases, in that order; junction bases with no gene match: 8. Germline V gives CDR1 SGHDN, CDR2 FVKESK. The CDR3 is 15 residues long. CDR3 amino acids: CASSPPGGLSTEAFF. The CDR3 nucleotides read TGTGCCAGCAGCCCGCCAGGGGGCCTAAGCACTGAAGCTTTCTTT.

The chain combines TRBV18 with TRBJ1-1; possibly TRBD1 for D (5 bases). The CDR3 loop spans 15 amino acids. V lost 4 bases and J 4 bases, leaving 16 bases between the germline ends. Germline CDR1 KGHSH, CDR2 LQKENI. The DNA of the CDR3 is TGTGCCAGCTCACGAACACAGTCAAGGGGCACTGAAGCTTTCTTT. This sequence encodes CASSRTQSRGTEAFF.

CDR3 sequence: CASREEGNEKLFF. The CDR3 bases are TGTGCCAGCCGGGAGGAGGGGAATGAAAAACTGTTTTTT. This rearrangement joins TRBV2 to TRBJ1-4, with D perhaps TRBD1 (5 bases). The CDR3 length is 13 residues. With 8 bases removed from V and 5 bases from J, the gap between germline ends came to 12 bases. In germline, CDR1 is SNHLY, CDR2 FYNNEI.

V and J are TRBV5-1 and TRBJ2-7; TRBD1 agrees at 8 bases. The V gene end was trimmed by 4 bases and the J gene end by 5 bases; junction bases not matched to a gene: 8. CDR1 and CDR2 (germline): SGHRS, YFSETQ. The CDR3 has 14 residues. The CDR3 is CASSLRQGRNEQYF. The CDR3 nucleotides read TGCGCCAGCAGCCTGAGACAGGGGCGTAACGAGCAGTACTTC.